What follows describes a single T cell receptor (beta chain). Method: immunoSEQ multiplex PCR; TCRdb's copy keeps in-frame clones and lacks some. The sample yields 130,000 or so clones, nearly 95% seen once. The germline V and J ends were trimmed by 8 bases and 3 bases, with 14 bases remaining between them. CDR3 length equals 13 residues. Germline V gene sequence: CDR1 SNHLY, CDR2 FYNNEI. This record comes from a study of T cell responses to AZD1222 COVID-19 vaccine. This rearrangement joins TRBV2 to TRBJ2-7; D unresolved. The sequence derives from an adult in good health. Sequencing was performed on peripheral blood, taken on day 0 of AZD1222 vaccination. The DNA of the CDR3 is TGTGCCAGCGGTGGCCAGATAAGCTACGAGCAGTACTTC. Translated, it gives CASGGQISYEQYF.